Below are 19 T cell receptor beta chains sequenced from a single sample in a study of blood T cell repertoires in COVID-19. Only in-frame clones appear in the TCRdb table, and some are missing; sequencing was by immunoSEQ multiplex PCR. The table lists 380,000 or so clones, 75% to 90% of them singletons. Sequenced material: peripheral blood. All receptors come from a woman in her sixties with COVID-19, enrolled during active disease.

The chain joins TRBV6-6 to TRBJ1-1, with D uncertain. Germline loops: CDR1 MNHNY, CDR2 SVGAGI (reference sequence). V lost 6 bases to trimming and J lost 11 bases, with 19 bases between them. This CDR3 has 13 amino acids. CDR3 amino acids: CASSNLDWIWAFF. The CDR3 nucleotides are TGTGCCAGCAGCAACCTGGACTGGATTTGGGCTTTCTTT.

The rearrangement uses TRBV7-7 and TRBJ2-5; 9 nucleotides match TRBD2. The CDR3 covers 16 residues. V lost 5 bases and J lost 5; bases outside the gene matches: 12. Germline V gene lookup returns CDR1 SSHAT and CDR2 FNYEAQ (reference sequence). CDR3 sequence reads: CASSPLGTSSGETQYF. CDR3 sequence (DNA): TGTGCCAGCAGCCCCCTAGGGACTAGCTCGGGTGAGACCCAGTACTTC.

The chain carries TRBV3-1 (or the pseudogene TRBV3-2) and TRBJ1-3, with D tentatively TRBD1 (5 bases). The CDR3 sequence is 14 residues long. CDR1 and CDR2 from the germline V gene are LGHDT and YNNKEL (reference sequence). V was cut by 0 bases and J by 4 bases, with 7 bases left in between. The CDR3, as DNA: TGTGCCAGCAGCCAAGAGCAGGGCGGAAACACCATATATTTT. This encodes CASSQEQGGNTIYF.

This clone appeared a single time. The V gene is TRBV14, the J gene TRBJ2-7; D remains ambiguous. CDR1 and CDR2 (germline): SGHDN, FVKESK. The CDR3 is 11 amino acids. With 1 base removed from V and 6 bases from J, the gap between germline ends came to 4 bases. This CDR3 is CASSQVREQYF. CDR3 in DNA: TGTGCCAGCAGCCAAGTTCGCGAGCAGTACTTC.

The rearrangement links TRBV27 to TRBJ1-4; tentative D call: TRBD1 (6 bases). The CDR3 covers 19 residues. Per the germline V gene, CDR1 is MNHEY and CDR2 is SMNVEV (reference sequence). V gave up 6 bases and J gave up 0 bases, with 23 bases separating them. CDR3 sequence reads: CASRGRGGWGIATNEKLFF. CDR3 DNA sequence: TGTGCCAGCAGGGGACGGGGGGGCTGGGGTATTGCAACTAATGAAAAACTGTTTTTT.

This chain uses TRBV4-1 with TRBJ1-5; D unclear. The V gene lost 1 base and the J gene lost 0 bases, with 13 bases spanning the gap. The germline V gene encodes CDR1 MGHRA and CDR2 YSYEKL. The CDR3 has 17 amino acids. The CDR3 region is CASSQGAGPYSNQPQHF. The CDR3 region has the DNA TGCGCCAGCAGCCAAGGGGCGGGTCCATATAGCAATCAGCCCCAGCATTTT.

This chain's CDR3 is CASRGESSYEQYF. The CDR3 coding sequence is TGTGCCAGCAGGGGCGAGAGCTCCTACGAGCAGTACTTC. The genes are TRBV28 and TRBJ2-7; D uncertain. V lost 6 bases to trimming and J lost 0 bases, with 9 bases between them. The CDR3 runs 13 residues. CDR1 is MDHEN and CDR2 is SYDVKM in the germline V gene.

The V gene is TRBV25-1, the J gene TRBJ2-4; no firm D call. V was cut by 6 bases and J by 5 bases, with 14 bases left in between. Germline V gene data show CDR1 as MGHDK and CDR2 as SYGVNS. The CDR3 extends over 14 amino acids. The CDR3 is CASSPDLGENIQYF. Here the CDR3 DNA reads TGTGCCAGCAGCCCCGATCTGGGCGAAAACATTCAGTACTTC.

The V and J genes are TRBV30 and TRBJ1-4; D perhaps matches TRBD1 (6 bases). This CDR3 is 14 amino acids long. V gave up 7 bases and J gave up 12 bases, with 24 bases separating them. Germline V gene data show CDR1 as GTSNPN and CDR2 as SVGIG (reference sequence). CDR3 loop: CASGGWGARGELFF. The DNA of the CDR3 is TGTGCCTCCGGAGGTTGGGGGGCGCGGGGGGAACTGTTTTTT.

This chain's CDR3 is CASSFPSEERAYEQYF. The DNA of the CDR3 is TGTGCCAGCAGCTTCCCAAGCGAAGAGAGGGCCTACGAGCAGTACTTC. V and J are TRBV5-6 and TRBJ2-7; possibly TRBD2 for D (5 bases). The V end lost 2 bases, the J end lost 2 bases, and 17 bases lay between the germline ends. From germline, CDR1 is SGHDT and CDR2 YYEEEE. The CDR3 has 16 residues.

A single count supports this clone. The genes are TRBV6-6 and TRBJ2-7; 7 bases agree with TRBD1. The V and J ends lost 6 bases and 3 bases, in that order; junction bases with no gene match: 8. From germline, CDR1 is MNHNY and CDR2 SVGAGI (reference sequence). The CDR3 totals 14 residues. The CDR3 reads CASRKGQDVYEQYF. CDR3 sequence (DNA): TGTGCCAGCAGAAAAGGACAGGACGTCTACGAGCAGTACTTC.

This chain uses TRBV30 with TRBJ1-6; TRBD1 is a possible D gene (6 bases). V lost 5 bases and J 7 bases, leaving 18 bases between the germline ends. This CDR3 region has 15 residues. Germline V gene data show CDR1 as GTSNPN and CDR2 as SVGIG (reference sequence). The CDR3 sequence is CAWEGVGTSNSPLHF. The CDR3 DNA sequence: TGTGCCTGGGAGGGGGTCGGGACGAGCAATTCACCCCTCCACTTT.

CDR3 sequence (DNA): TGTGCCAGCAGTGAATGGGCCAGGGGCCTCAATAATTCACCCCTCCACTTT. Its translation: CASSEWARGLNNSPLHF. The chain employs TRBV6-1 and TRBJ1-6; tentative D call: TRBD1 (6 bases). The germline V gene encodes CDR1 MNHNS and CDR2 SASEGT. V gave up 2 bases and J gave up 5 bases, with 16 bases separating them. The CDR3 extends over 17 amino acids.

The chain couples TRBV27 to TRBJ1-4; 8 nucleotides align to TRBD1. Germline loops: CDR1 MNHEY, CDR2 SMNVEV (reference sequence). V shed 5 bases, J shed 8 bases, and the junction held 7 bases outside the gene matches. This CDR3 contains 14 residues. The CDR3: CASSRPTGEEKLFF. The CDR3 nucleotides are TGTGCCAGCAGTCGACCGACAGGGGAAGAAAAACTGTTTTTT.

The gene calls are TRBV11-1 and TRBJ2-7; 8 bases agree with TRBD1. This CDR3 is built from 14 residues. V was pared by 3 bases and J by 3 bases, with 4 bases of the junction left unmatched. Germline V gene data show CDR1 as SGHAT and CDR2 as FQDESV (reference sequence). CDR3 coding DNA: TGTGCCAGCAGCTTGGACAGGGTGGGCTACGAGCAGTACTTC. It is translated as CASSLDRVGYEQYF.

The chain uses TRBV12-3 or TRBV12-4 and TRBJ2-1; D unclear. The CDR3 runs 13 residues. Trimming took off 6 bases at V and 5 bases at J, with 11 bases between the two ends. This chain's CDR3 is CASSLQQNNEQFF. The CDR3, as DNA: TGTGCCAGCAGCCTACAGCAAAACAATGAGCAGTTCTTC.

The V gene is TRBV4-2, the J gene TRBJ1-1; TRBD1 might be the D (6 bases). CDR1 LGHNA and CDR2 YNFKEQ come from the germline V gene. The CDR3 is 16 residues long. Trimming removed 1 base at V and 1 base at J, with 13 bases between. The CDR3 coding sequence is TGTGCCAGCAGCCAAGCCCAGGGGCCTAAGAACACTGAAGCTTTCTTT. Translated: CASSQAQGPKNTEAFF.

The chain carries TRBV5-8 and TRBJ1-2; no clear D gene. CDR3 size: 16 residues. Per germline, CDR1 SGHTS and CDR2 YDEGEE. Trimming stripped 2 bases from V and 4 bases from J, with 18 bases between. CDR3 protein: CASSLLTQIPTYGYTF. DNA for the CDR3: TGTGCCAGCAGCTTACTGACTCAGATCCCAACCTATGGCTACACCTTC.

The J gene is TRBJ1-1, the V gene TRBV19; D may be TRBD1 (6 bases). Trimming pared 8 bases from V and 0 bases from J, leaving 10 bases between. The CDR3 sequence is 13 residues long. Germline CDR1 reads LNHDA; CDR2 reads SQIVND (reference sequence). The CDR3 protein is CASLGGLNTEAFF. CDR3 in DNA: TGTGCCAGTCTGGGGGGGCTGAACACTGAAGCTTTCTTT.